These T cell receptor beta chains were read from a single sample in a study of blood T cell repertoires in COVID-19. The protocol was immunoSEQ multiplex PCR, while the TCRdb copy is restricted to in-frame clones and leaves out a portion. The sample holds 150,000 or so clones, around 80% seen once. The sequencing sample was made of peripheral blood. Receptors were obtained from a human donor with acute or convalescent COVID-19. The donor label of this sample is uncertain. The CDR3 runs from the conserved cysteine through the conserved F or W. Each record gives: CDR3 length, V gene, J gene, clone size, D gene, CDR3 protein, CDR3 DNA. The D gene is left open where the match is weak. Size values are once, few and many counts, or a class for expanded clones, and some rows have none.

13,TRBV7-2,TRBJ1-5,.,.,CASSRTVNQPQHF,TGTGCCAGCAGCCGGACAGTAAATCAGCCCCAGCATTTT
15,TRBV19,TRBJ2-1,.,.,CASSIRAGTYNEQFF,TGTGCCAGTAGTATCAGGGCAGGAACATACAATGAGCAGTTCTTC
14,TRBV18,TRBJ2-7,.,TRBD1,CASSPGQTSYEQYF,TGTGCCAGCTCACCGGGACAGACCTCCTACGAGCAGTACTTC
15,TRBV10-3,TRBJ1-6,.,TRBD1,CAISGGQDRGLALHF,TGTGCCATCAGTGGAGGGCAGGACAGGGGTTTAGCCCTCCACTTT
12,TRBV29-1,TRBJ1-4,.,.,CSVQEGGEKLFF,TGCAGCGTTCAGGAGGGTGGTGAAAAACTGTTTTTT
13,TRBV15,TRBJ2-7,.,.,CATSGHPPYEQYF,TGTGCCACCTCGGGACACCCGCCCTACGAGCAGTACTTC
16,TRBV14,TRBJ1-2,.,TRBD1,CASSPTRQGRYYGYTF,TGTGCCAGCAGCCCCACAAGACAGGGGAGATACTATGGCTACACCTTC
14,TRBV2,TRBJ2-1,.,.,CASRAQGHSNEQFF,TGTGCCAGCAGGGCTCAGGGGCACAGCAATGAGCAGTTCTTC
14,TRBV19,TRBJ1-5,once,.,CASSDPGSNQPQHF,TGTGCCAGTAGTGATCCAGGAAGCAATCAGCCCCAGCATTTT
13,TRBV7-6,TRBJ1-1,.,TRBD1,CASSPPDRVEAFF,TGTGCCAGCAGCCCCCCGGACAGGGTGGAAGCTTTCTTT
15,TRBV7-2,TRBJ2-3,few,.,CASSYDRTITDTQYF,TGTGCCAGCAGCTACGACAGGACAATCACAGATACGCAGTATTTT
20,TRBV23-1,TRBJ2-6,once,TRBD2,CASSQFQAGRGAPGANVLTF,TGCGCCAGCAGTCAATTTCAGGCGGGGCGGGGGGCCCCCGGGGCCAACGTCCTGACTTTC
15,TRBV19,TRBJ1-5,.,.,CASSISRQNNQPQHF,TGTGCCAGTAGTATCTCGCGACAGAACAATCAGCCCCAGCATTTT
13,TRBV21-1,TRBJ1-1,.,.,CASSRQGDTEAFF,TGTGCCAGCAGCAGACAGGGGGACACTGAAGCTTTCTTT
18,TRBV5-1,TRBJ2-1,.,TRBD2,CASSLEVAGGSSYNEQFF,TGCGCCAGCAGCTTGGAGGTAGCGGGGGGAAGCTCCTACAATGAGCAGTTCTTC
14,TRBV7-2,TRBJ1-2,.,.,CASSYSSGAYGYTF,TGTGCCAGCAGCTATAGTTCAGGGGCCTATGGCTACACATTC
17,TRBV6-4,TRBJ2-1,.,.,CASSDGHSGTPYNEQFF,TGTGCCAGCAGTGACGGACACTCCGGGACACCTTACAATGAGCAGTTCTTC
14,TRBV7-9,TRBJ1-5,.,TRBD1,CASSFGTGIQPQHF,TGTGCCAGCAGCTTCGGGACAGGGATCCAGCCCCAGCATTTT